The rows below give T cell receptor beta chains drawn from one sample of a study of T cell responses to AZD1222 COVID-19 vaccine. Assay: immunoSEQ multiplex PCR; the TCRdb copy retains only in-frame clones and omits some. The sample contains more than 70,000 clones, 70% to 90% of which appear only once. This specimen was peripheral blood, taken 28 days after the second AZD1222 dose. These receptors were taken from an adult who received the AZD1222 COVID-19 vaccine. The CDR3 runs from the conserved cysteine through the conserved F or W. The D gene is left open where the match is weak. Clone size appears in some rows only: once, few, many, or a class for an expanded clone.

>.|TRBV27|TRBJ1-4|.
TGTGCCAGTCGGAAAACAGCTAATGAAAAACTGTTTTTT
CASRKTANEKLFF
>once|TRBV9|TRBJ2-7|.
TGTGCCAGCAGCGTAGAAGGCTACGAGCAGTACTTC
CASSVEGYEQYF
>.|TRBV19|TRBJ2-1|TRBD2
TGTGCCAGTAGCAACCCGGGAGGGACTATCTCCAATGAGCAGTTCTTC
CASSNPGGTISNEQFF
>once|TRBV27|TRBJ2-7|.
TGTGCCAGCAGTTTTGGCAGGGAATTATACGAGCAGTACTTC
CASSFGRELYEQYF
>.|TRBV5-1|TRBJ2-7|.
TGCGCCAGCAGCTTACGACTGGGGGACTCCTACGAGCAGTACTTC
CASSLRLGDSYEQYF
>.|TRBV30|TRBJ1-2|TRBD1
TGTGCCTGGAGTAGTTTCGGGGCAGGGGGCGCCTATGGCTACACCTTC
CAWSSFGAGGAYGYTF
>.|TRBV18|TRBJ2-2|.
TGTGCCAGCTCACCATACGGGGCCGGTACCGGGGAGCTGTTTTTT
CASSPYGAGTGELFF
>.|TRBV5-1|TRBJ2-2|.
TGCGCCAGCAGCCGTCGGACTCTTAACACCGGGGAGCTGTTTTTT
CASSRRTLNTGELFF
>.|TRBV11-3|TRBJ1-1|.
TGTGCCAGCAGCTTAGGACAGGCCACTGAAGCTTTCTTT
CASSLGQATEAFF
>.|TRBV5-6|TRBJ2-7|.
TGTGCCAGCAGCTTGTTGGGACCCCCCCCCTACGAGCAGTACTTC
CASSLLGPPPYEQYF
>.|TRBV19|TRBJ1-2|.
TGTGCCAGTAGTGCTGCTAACTATGGCTACACCTTC
CASSAANYGYTF
>.|TRBV28|TRBJ1-5|.
TGTGCCAGCAGTCCCCAGGGGTCATATCAGCCCCAGCATTTT
CASSPQGSYQPQHF
>once|TRBV29-1|TRBJ1-4|.
TGCAGCGCAGCCGATAATGAAAAACTGTTTTTT
CSAADNEKLFF
>.|TRBV7-2|TRBJ1-2|.
TGTGCCAGCAGCTTATGGGGGCTGAACTATGGCTACACCTTC
CASSLWGLNYGYTF
>.|TRBV5-4|TRBJ1-6|.
TGTGCCAGCAGCTCTCCTAACTCCTATAATTCACCCCTCCACTTT
CASSSPNSYNSPLHF
>.|TRBV6-1|TRBJ1-5|.
TGTGCCAGCAGAGTAGGGACACGTCAGCCCCAGCATTTT
CASRVGTRQPQHF
>.|TRBV7-9|TRBJ2-7|.
TGTGCCAGCAGCCCCGTGGGATATAGCTCCTACGAGCAGTACTTC
CASSPVGYSSYEQYF
>.|TRBV12-3/TRBV12-4|TRBJ1-2|.
TGTGCCAGCAGTTCTCAGCAATATGGCTACACCTTC
CASSSQQYGYTF
>.|TRBV12-3/TRBV12-4|TRBJ1-6|.
TGTGCCAGCAGCCACGGGACTGGGACGGCCCTCCACTTT
CASSHGTGTALHF
>.|TRBV19|TRBJ1-2|.
TGTGCCAGTAGTCCTTCAGGGAGCTATGGCTACACCTTC
CASSPSGSYGYTF
>.|TRBV18|TRBJ2-7|.
TGTGCCAGCTCACCCGGGACCATTTACGAGCAGTACTTC
CASSPGTIYEQYF
>.|TRBV18|TRBJ2-7|TRBD1
TGTGCCAGCTCACCACCGGACAGGGTCACGTTCGGAGAGCAGTACTTC
CASSPPDRVTFGEQYF
>.|TRBV4-1|TRBJ2-7|.
TGCGCCAGCAGCCAAGGGCTAGCGAACTACGAGCAGTACTTC
CASSQGLANYEQYF
>.|TRBV10-3|TRBJ1-2|.
TGTGCCAGCTGGGACCAAGCTAACTATGGCTACACCTTC
CASWDQANYGYTF
>.|TRBV4-3|TRBJ2-5|TRBD2
TGCGCCAGCAGCCCAAGGACTAGCGGCCAAGAGACCCAGTACTTC
CASSPRTSGQETQYF
>.|TRBV21-1|TRBJ2-2|.
TGTGCCAGCAGCAAAGTGGAACGGGACAGGGGAGCCGGGGAGCTGTTTTTT
CASSKVERDRGAGELFF
>.|TRBV6-5|TRBJ1-4|.
TGTGCCAGCGCCCTCCTTGCAACTAATGAAAAACTGTTTTTT
CASALLATNEKLFF
>.|TRBV20-1|TRBJ1-1|.
TGCAGTGCTAGGGCGGTAACTGAAGCTTTCTTT
CSARAVTEAFF
>.|TRBV5-4|TRBJ1-5|.
TGTGCCAGCAGTAATGGACTGATCAATCAGCCCCAGCATTTT
CASSNGLINQPQHF
>.|TRBV18|TRBJ2-1|.
TGTGCCAGCTCACCTCTTTCTAGCAGGGATGAGCAGTTCTTC
CASSPLSSRDEQFF
>.|TRBV27|TRBJ2-1|TRBD2
TGTGCCAGCCGGACTAGTCACAATGAGCAGTTCTTC
CASRTSHNEQFF
>.|TRBV6-6|TRBJ2-7|TRBD1
TGTGCCAGCAGTGCAACTCAGGGGGCAGGCTACGAGCAGTACTTC
CASSATQGAGYEQYF
>.|TRBV24-1|TRBJ2-1|TRBD2
TGTGCCACCAGTGATCCCCCGGGTAGCGGGGACAATGAGCAGTTCTTC
CATSDPPGSGDNEQFF
>once|TRBV7-9|TRBJ1-2|.
TGTGCCAGCAGCTTAGTTTCGGGAATCTATGGCTACACCTTC
CASSLVSGIYGYTF
>.|TRBV4-3|TRBJ1-2|.
TGCGCCAGCAGCCCGCAAGGGGGGGGCTACACCTTC
CASSPQGGGYTF
>.|TRBV18|TRBJ2-1|TRBD1
TGTGCCAGCTCCCCACCCGGGACAGGGGGCTCCTACAATGAGCAGTTCTTC
CASSPPGTGGSYNEQFF
>.|TRBV4-3|TRBJ2-1|TRBD2
TGCGCCAGCAGCCCCTTAGCGGGAGAGAACGTGATGTTCTTC
CASSPLAGENVMFF
>.|TRBV4-1|TRBJ1-4|.
TGCGCCAGCAGCCAATGGAGTCACGGGGACGCCAGTGAAAAACTGTTTTTT
CASSQWSHGDASEKLFF
>.|TRBV6-1|TRBJ2-4|TRBD2
TGTGCCAGCAGTGAGGGGCCTGTTAGCGGGCCGACAAACATTCAGTACTTC
CASSEGPVSGPTNIQYF
>.|TRBV6-6|TRBJ2-7|.
TGTGCCAGCAGTTACAGAATCCAATACGAGCAGTACTTC
CASSYRIQYEQYF